Listed below are T cell receptor beta chains from one sample, sequenced in a study of T-cell reconstitution after alpha-beta-depleted transplantation in children. TCRdb re-analysed the PCR reads in MiXCR, keeping a single row per CDR3 protein. The sample has some 290,000 distinct CDR3 sequences; 9.9% are singletons. The material sequenced was PBMCs from the stem cell graft donor, taken from the stem cell graft. The receptors stem from a human donor who donated a stem cell graft to a child with SCID. CDR3s include the opening cysteine and the closing phenylalanine or tryptophan. D genes are given only for firm matches. Size values are once, few and many counts, or a class for expanded clones, and some rows have none.

J gene,V gene,clone size,D gene,CDR3 protein,CDR3 DNA
TRBJ1-1,TRBV3-1,many,-,CASSPPGGWTEAFF,TGTGCCAGCAGCCCTCCCGGGGGCTGGACTGAAGCTTTCTTT
TRBJ1-1,TRBV6-5,-,-,CASSYSTGGTEAFF,TGTGCCAGCAGTTACTCCACCGGCGGCACTGAAGCTTTCTTT
TRBJ2-3,TRBV5-5,few,TRBD2,CASSPRTSGGPTDTQYF,TGTGCCAGCAGCCCACGGACTAGCGGGGGCCCCACCGATACGCAGTATTTT
TRBJ1-2,TRBV7-2,-,TRBD1,CASKTPGQNNGYTF,TGTGCCAGCAAGACTCCGGGACAGAACAATGGCTACACCTTC
TRBJ2-1,TRBV29-1,many,TRBD2,CSVVTLGGTSYNEQFF,TGCAGCGTTGTCACCCTGGGGGGGACCTCCTACAATGAGCAGTTCTTC
TRBJ2-3,TRBV12-3/TRBV12-4,-,-,CASSPIHRADTQYF,TGTGCCAGCAGCCCTATACACAGGGCAGATACGCAGTATTTT
TRBJ2-1,TRBV29-1,many,TRBD1,CSVARTGGHNEQFF,TGCAGCGTTGCCAGGACAGGGGGCCACAATGAGCAGTTCTTC
TRBJ2-7,TRBV5-1,-,TRBD1,CASSLDRAPYEQYF,TGTGCCAGCAGCTTGGACAGGGCCCCCTACGAGCAGTACTTC
TRBJ2-7,TRBV12-3/TRBV12-4,once,-,CASSNYVGQRREQYF,TGTGCCAGCAGTAACTACGTGGGACAACGACGCGAGCAGTACTTC
TRBJ1-1,TRBV10-2,-,-,CATSEGGSGAFF,TGCGCCACCAGTGAGGGGGGTTCGGGAGCTTTCTTT
TRBJ1-5,TRBV7-2,-,TRBD1,CASSLGDRINQPQHF,TGTGCCAGCAGCTTAGGGGACAGGATCAATCAGCCCCAGCATTTT
TRBJ2-5,TRBV6-1,-,TRBD2,CASSVDSGGWATQYF,TGTGCCAGCAGTGTGGACTCCGGGGGGTGGGCGACCCAGTACTTC
TRBJ1-4,TRBV9,-,-,CASSGRDEKLFF,TGTGCCAGCAGCGGAAGAGATGAAAAACTGTTTTTT
TRBJ2-3,TRBV9,few,TRBD2,CASSVNRLAGGSDTQYF,TGTGCCAGCAGCGTTAATAGACTAGCGGGGGGATCAGATACGCAGTATTTT
TRBJ2-1,TRBV19,-,-,CASSEPYNEQFF,TGTGCCAGTAGCGAACCCTACAATGAGCAGTTCTTC
TRBJ2-2,TRBV24-1,many,-,CATSDFPLSGELFF,TGTGCCACCAGTGATTTTCCCCTCTCCGGGGAGCTGTTTTTT
TRBJ2-7,TRBV7-9,-,TRBD2,CASSLEGLAAYEQYF,TGTGCCAGCAGCTTAGAGGGACTAGCTGCCTACGAGCAGTACTTC
TRBJ2-5,TRBV11-2,many,-,CASSLEPLTQYF,TGTGCCAGCAGCTTAGAGCCTTTGACACAGTACTTC
TRBJ1-1,TRBV6-1,few,-,CASSAGGPSTEAFF,TGTGCCAGCAGTGCAGGAGGCCCTAGCACTGAAGCTTTCTTT
TRBJ1-1,TRBV7-9,many,-,CASSSELGIGTEAFF,TGTGCCAGCAGCTCCGAACTCGGAATCGGCACTGAAGCTTTCTTT
TRBJ2-2,TRBV9,-,-,CASSVRDLNTGELFF,TGTGCCAGCAGCGTCCGGGACTTGAACACCGGGGAGCTGTTTTTT
TRBJ2-1,TRBV3-1,many,TRBD1,CASSPGTGLFF,TGTGCCAGCAGCCCCGGGACAGGACTGTTCTTC
TRBJ1-6,TRBV4-1,-,-,CASSQDWSSPLHF,TGCGCCAGCAGCCAAGACTGGAGTTCACCCCTCCACTTT
TRBJ1-5,TRBV4-2,few,-,CASSQGARGYQPQHF,TGTGCCAGCAGCCAAGGGGCCAGAGGCTATCAGCCCCAGCATTTT